Detailed here is one T cell receptor (beta chain). Its target is not known. This sample was taken from a study of T cells in Graves' hyperthyroidism and ophthalmopathy. Germline assignment: CDR1 DFQATT and CDR2 SNEGSKA (reference sequence). The CDR3 is 15 residues long. The J segment lost 3 bases and the V segment lost 1 base, leaving 7 bases of the junction unmatched. Ophthalmopathy patients all had a Clinical Activity Score of at least 3, a NOSPECS grade of at least 4 and disease under 3 months old. Each 10 ml fresh peripheral blood draw supplied the PBMCs. Study findings and constraints: Blood also held most thyroid clonotypes expanded beyond 0.001.

RNA transcripts provided the source from which TCR beta CDR3 regions were amplified. The HTBI primer set served for first-round RT-PCR of the TCR CDR3. TCRdb analysed the multiplex PCR reads with MiXCR anew, one entry per CDR3 protein. The repertoire holds approximately 410,000 distinct CDR3 sequences, with roughly 15% as singletons. The sample taken for sequencing was blood. This TCR derives from a man younger than 35 with Graves' ophthalmopathy. V is TRBV20-1 and J is TRBJ2-7, with TRBD2 matching 9 bases. The DNA for the CDR3 is TGCAGTGCTAGAGCCGGGGCGGGGGGGGGCTACGAGCAGTACTTC. Amino acids: CSARAGAGGGYEQYF.